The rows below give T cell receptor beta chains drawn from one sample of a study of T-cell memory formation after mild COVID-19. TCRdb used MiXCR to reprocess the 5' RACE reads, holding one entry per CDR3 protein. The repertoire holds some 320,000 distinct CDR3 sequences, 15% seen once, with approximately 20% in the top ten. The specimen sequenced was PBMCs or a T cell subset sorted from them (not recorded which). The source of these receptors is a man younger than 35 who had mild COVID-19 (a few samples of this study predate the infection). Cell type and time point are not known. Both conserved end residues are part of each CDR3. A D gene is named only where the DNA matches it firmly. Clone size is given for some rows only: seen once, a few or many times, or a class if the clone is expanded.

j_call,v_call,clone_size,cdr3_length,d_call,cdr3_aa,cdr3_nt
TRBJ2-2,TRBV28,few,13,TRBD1,CASRNRGTGELFF,TGTGCCAGCAGGAACAGGGGCACCGGGGAGCTGTTTTTT
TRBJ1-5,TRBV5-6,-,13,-,CASSTQGRQPQQF,TGTGCCAGCAGCACTCAGGGGCGTCAGCCCCAGCAATTT
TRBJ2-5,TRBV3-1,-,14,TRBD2,CASSQDASGGQEYF,TGTGCCAGCAGCCAAGATGCTAGCGGGGGTCAAGAGTACTTC
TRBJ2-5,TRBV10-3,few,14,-,CATEGGGATETQYF,TGTGCCACCGAAGGTGGGGGGGCCACGGAGACCCAGTACTTC
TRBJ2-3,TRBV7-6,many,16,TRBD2,CASSLRLAGSTDTQYF,TGTGCCAGCAGCTTAAGACTAGCGGGGAGCACAGATACGCAGTATTTT
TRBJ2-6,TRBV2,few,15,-,CASSEGGVGANVLTF,TGTGCCAGCAGTGAAGGGGGGGTTGGGGCCAACGTCCTGACTTTC
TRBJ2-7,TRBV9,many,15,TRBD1,CASSVGQVGTYEQYF,TGTGCCAGCAGCGTCGGACAGGTTGGGACCTACGAGCAGTACTTC
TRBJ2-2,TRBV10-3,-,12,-,CAISVDTGELFF,TGTGCCATCAGTGTGGACACCGGGGAGCTGTTTTTT
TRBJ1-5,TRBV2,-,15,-,CASSPQGSLAQPQHF,TGTGCCAGCAGTCCCCAGGGGTCTCTTGCTCAGCCCCAGCATTTT
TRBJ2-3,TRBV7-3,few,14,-,CASSSESKTDTQYF,TGTGCCAGCAGCTCCGAGAGCAAAACAGATACGCAGTATTTT
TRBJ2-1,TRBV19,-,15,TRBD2,CASSMSSGGANEQFF,TGTGCCAGTAGTATGTCGAGCGGGGGGGCTAATGAGCAGTTCTTC
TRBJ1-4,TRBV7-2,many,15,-,CASSLFGGVGEKLFF,TGTGCCAGCAGCTTATTTGGGGGCGTAGGTGAAAAACTGTTTTTT
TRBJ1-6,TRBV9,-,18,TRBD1,CASSVARGDRGSNSPLHF,TGTGCCAGCAGCGTAGCTCGGGGGGACAGGGGATCGAATTCACCCCTCCACTTT
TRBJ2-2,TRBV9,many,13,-,CASSAHLPGELFF,TGTGCCAGCAGCGCTCACCTACCCGGGGAGCTGTTTTTT
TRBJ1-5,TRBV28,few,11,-,CASSLQKAQHF,TGTGCCAGCAGTTTACAAAAAGCCCAGCATTTT
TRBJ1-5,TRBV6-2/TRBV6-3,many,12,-,CASSPPYQPQHF,TGTGCCAGCAGTCCTCCCTATCAGCCCCAGCATTTT
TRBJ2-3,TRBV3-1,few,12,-,CASSPTAEAQYF,TGTGCCAGCAGCCCAACAGCGGAAGCGCAGTATTTT
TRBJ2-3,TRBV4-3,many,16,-,CASSQEHSDRPDTQYF,TGCGCCAGCAGCCAAGAGCATTCGGACCGCCCAGATACGCAGTATTTT
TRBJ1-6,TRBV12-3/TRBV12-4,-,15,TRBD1,CASNSGQGYNSPLHF,TGTGCCAGCAATTCGGGACAGGGTTATAATTCACCCCTCCACTTT
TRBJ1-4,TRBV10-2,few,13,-,CASRVQEEEKLFF,TGCGCCAGCAGGGTACAGGAAGAAGAAAAACTGTTTTTT
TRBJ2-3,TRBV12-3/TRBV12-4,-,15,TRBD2,CASTLVGASGAAQYF,TGTGCCAGCACCCTGGTCGGGGCTAGCGGGGCGGCGCAGTATTTT
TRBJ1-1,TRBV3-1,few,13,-,CASSPHGGTEAFF,TGTGCCAGCAGCCCCCACGGTGGGACTGAAGCTTTCTTT
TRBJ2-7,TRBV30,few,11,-,CAWSEFTEQYF,TGTGCCTGGAGTGAGTTCACCGAGCAGTACTTC
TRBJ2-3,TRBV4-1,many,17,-,CASSQEGGANTADTQYF,TGCGCCAGCAGCCAAGAGGGGGGGGCAAACACAGCAGATACGCAGTATTTT
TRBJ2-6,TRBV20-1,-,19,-,CSASRITGTSFSGANVLTF,TGCAGTGCTAGTAGGATTACCGGGACATCCTTCTCTGGGGCCAACGTCCTGACTTTC
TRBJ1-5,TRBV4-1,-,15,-,CASSQGPRINQPQHF,TGCGCCAGCAGCCAAGGTCCCAGAATTAATCAGCCCCAGCATTTT
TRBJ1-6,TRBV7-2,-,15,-,CASSLNRVNNSPLHF,TGTGCCAGCAGCCTTAACAGGGTGAATAATTCACCCCTCCACTTT
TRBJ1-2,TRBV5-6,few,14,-,CASSSTGPNYGYTF,TGTGCCAGCAGCTCCACGGGGCCCAACTATGGCTACACCTTC
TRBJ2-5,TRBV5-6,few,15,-,CASSLSGGPVETQYF,TGTGCCAGCAGCTTGAGTGGGGGGCCGGTTGAGACCCAGTACTTC
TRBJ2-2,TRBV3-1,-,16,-,CASSQVTNWNTGELFF,TGTGCCAGCAGCCAGGTCACTAATTGGAACACCGGGGAGCTGTTTTTT
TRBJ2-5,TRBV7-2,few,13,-,CASSWLIQETQYF,TGTGCCAGCAGCTGGCTGATACAAGAGACCCAGTACTTC
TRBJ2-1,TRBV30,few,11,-,CAWGSDNEQFF,TGTGCCTGGGGGTCAGACAATGAGCAGTTCTTC
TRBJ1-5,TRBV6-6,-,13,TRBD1,CASTWTGDQPQHF,TGTGCCAGCACCTGGACAGGGGATCAGCCCCAGCATTTT
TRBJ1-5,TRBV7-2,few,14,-,CASSFAGASQPQHF,TGTGCCAGCAGCTTTGCAGGGGCCAGTCAGCCCCAGCATTTT
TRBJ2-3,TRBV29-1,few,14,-,CSVDRSSFTDTQYF,TGCAGCGTTGATCGGTCAAGCTTCACAGATACGCAGTATTTT
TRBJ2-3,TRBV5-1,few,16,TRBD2,CASSLALAGITDTQYF,TGCGCCAGCAGCTTGGCCCTAGCGGGAATTACAGATACGCAGTATTTT
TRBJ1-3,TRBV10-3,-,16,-,CAISELGLLSGNTIYF,TGTGCCATCAGTGAGTTAGGACTGCTCTCTGGAAACACCATATATTTT
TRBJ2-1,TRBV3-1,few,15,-,CASSNPNGVPNEQFF,TGTGCCAGCAGCAACCCAAACGGGGTCCCCAATGAGCAGTTCTTC
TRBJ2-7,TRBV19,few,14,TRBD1,CASRPGQGGVEQYF,TGTGCCAGTAGACCGGGACAGGGTGGCGTCGAGCAGTACTTC
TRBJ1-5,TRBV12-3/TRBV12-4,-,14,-,CASSLFEGLQPQHF,TGTGCCAGCAGTTTGTTTGAGGGGCTTCAGCCCCAGCATTTT
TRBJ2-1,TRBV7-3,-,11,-,CASSLDAEQFF,TGTGCCAGCAGCTTAGATGCTGAGCAGTTCTTC
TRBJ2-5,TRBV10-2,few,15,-,CASSESLPQWETQYF,TGCGCCAGCAGTGAGTCGTTGCCGCAGTGGGAGACCCAGTACTTC
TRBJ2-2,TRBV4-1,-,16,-,CASSQKWKGNTGELFF,TGCGCCAGCAGCCAAAAATGGAAGGGCAACACCGGGGAGCTGTTTTTT
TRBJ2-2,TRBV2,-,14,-,CASSEILGSGELFF,TGTGCCAGCAGTGAAATTTTGGGGTCCGGGGAGCTGTTTTTT
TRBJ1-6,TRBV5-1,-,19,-,CASSRLGLGRVGDNSPLHF,TGCGCCAGCAGCCGGTTGGGACTTGGCAGGGTAGGGGATAATTCACCCCTCCACTTT
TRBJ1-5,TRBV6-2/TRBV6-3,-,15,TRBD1,CASSYVTGGDQPQHF,TGTGCCAGCAGTTACGTAACAGGGGGCGATCAGCCCCAGCATTTT
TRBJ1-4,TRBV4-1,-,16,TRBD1,CASSQDDRETNEKLFF,TGCGCCAGCAGCCAAGATGACAGGGAAACTAATGAAAAACTGTTTTTT
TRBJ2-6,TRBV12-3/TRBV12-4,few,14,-,CASSSSGGANVLTF,TGTGCCAGCAGTTCCTCGGGTGGGGCCAACGTCCTGACTTTC
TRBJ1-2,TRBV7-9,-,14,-,CASRAWGERRGYTF,TGTGCCAGCAGGGCTTGGGGGGAAAGACGAGGCTACACCTTC